The source of this TCR beta chain is a study of read filtering for tumor transcriptome and immune sequencing. Study results and caveats: IR-seq captured clonotypes deeper and more reliably than RNA-seq.

From approximately 400 ng of RNA, a library with molecular barcoded alpha/delta and beta/gamma adaptors was made. TCRdb redid the calling of the reads with MiXCR, one entry per CDR3 protein. The data hold 100,000 to 150,000 distinct CDR3 sequences, with around 13% observed a single time. Germline values: CDR1 SGHTA, CDR2 FQGNSA. Trimming removed 1 base from V and 2 bases from J, with 9 bases in between. This CDR3 comprises 14 residues. This clonotype was recorded many times. Antigen: not known. The chain couples TRBV7-2 to TRBJ2-7; unclear D gene. The sample comprised a population of CD138-negative cells sorted from bone marrow. The sequence was obtained from a donor at least 40 years old with multiple myeloma. DNA for the CDR3: TGTGCCAGCAGCTTAGGACCCCAAACCTACGAGCAGTACTTC. Amino acids: CASSLGPQTYEQYF.